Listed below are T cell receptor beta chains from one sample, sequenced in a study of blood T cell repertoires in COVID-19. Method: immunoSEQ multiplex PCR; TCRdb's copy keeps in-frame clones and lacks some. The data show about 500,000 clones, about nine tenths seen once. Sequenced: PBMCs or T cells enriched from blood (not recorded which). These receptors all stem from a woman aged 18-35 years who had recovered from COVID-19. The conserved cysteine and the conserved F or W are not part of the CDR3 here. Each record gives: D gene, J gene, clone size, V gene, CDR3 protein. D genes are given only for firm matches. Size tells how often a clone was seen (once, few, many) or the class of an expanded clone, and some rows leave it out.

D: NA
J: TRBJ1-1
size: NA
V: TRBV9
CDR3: ASSVGGDGITEAF

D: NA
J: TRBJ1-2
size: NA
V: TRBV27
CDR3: ASRSATGESGGYT

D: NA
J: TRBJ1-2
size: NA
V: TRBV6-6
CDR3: ASSPPDRTNRGYGYT

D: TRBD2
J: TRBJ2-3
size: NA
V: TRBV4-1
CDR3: ASSQRTLAGEDPQY

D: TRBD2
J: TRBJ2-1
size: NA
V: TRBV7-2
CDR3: ASSLRLAGATGYNEQF

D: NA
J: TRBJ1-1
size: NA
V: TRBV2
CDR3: ASSESGPAEAF

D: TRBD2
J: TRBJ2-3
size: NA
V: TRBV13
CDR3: ASSLELAESTDTQY

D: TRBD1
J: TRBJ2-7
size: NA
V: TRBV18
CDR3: ASSPGTVSIYEQY

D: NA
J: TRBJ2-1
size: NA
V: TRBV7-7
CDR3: ASSLDGGDNEQF

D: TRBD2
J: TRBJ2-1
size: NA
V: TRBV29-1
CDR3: SATAGTRGNEQF

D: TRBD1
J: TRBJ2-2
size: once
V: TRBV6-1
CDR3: ASSEHRGGELF

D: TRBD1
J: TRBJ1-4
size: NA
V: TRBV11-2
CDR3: ASSRPGGGEKLF

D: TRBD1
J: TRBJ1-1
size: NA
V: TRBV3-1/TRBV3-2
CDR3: ASSPSGQGRGTEAF